These 21 T cell receptor beta chains came from one sample sequenced in a study of cytomegalovirus exposure and HLA in healthy donors. Repertoires were generated with immunoSEQ multiplex PCR, while TCRdb's copy carries only in-frame clones and drops some. The sample has around 74,000 clones, approximately 80% seen once. Sequenced sample: PBMCs. These receptors all come from a man under 40 in good health and CMV-seronegative.

The genes are TRBV6-6 and TRBJ2-7, with D perhaps matching TRBD2 (5 bases). CDR3 length equals 14 residues. The germline V and J ends were trimmed by 2 bases and 6 bases, with 14 bases remaining between them. Germline CDR1 is MNHNY and CDR2 is SVGAGI (reference sequence). CDR3 sequence: CASSYLGGSGEQYV. CDR3 DNA sequence: TGTGCCAGCAGTTACCTCGGTGGGAGCGGCGAGCAGTACGTC.

This clone has a handful of counts. This chain's CDR3 is CASSPSDSYEQYV. CDR3 bases: TGTGCCAGCTCACCCAGCGACTCCTACGAGCAGTACGTC. The V call is TRBV18, the J call TRBJ2-7; D gene ambiguous. V shed 3 bases and J shed 0 bases, with 6 bases lying between them. The germline CDR1 and CDR2 sequences are KGHSH and LQKENI. This CDR3 has 13 residues.

The gene calls are TRBV2 and TRBJ2-5; 9 nucleotides agree with TRBD2. The CDR3 runs 15 residues. J gave up 5 bases and V 4 bases, and 8 bases lay outside the gene matches. Germline V gives CDR1 SNHLY, CDR2 FYNNEI. The chain's CDR3 is CASSVRRGGGETQYF. CDR3 sequence (DNA): TGTGCCAGCAGTGTTCGGCGGGGGGGCGGGGAGACCCAGTACTTC. Complete variable domain (other parts from reference TRBV2 and TRBJ2-5): EPEVTQTPSHQVTQMGQEVILRCVPISNHLYFYWYRQILGQKVEFLVSFYNNEISEKSEIFDDQFSVERPDGSNFTLKIRSTKLEDSAMYFCASSVRRGGGETQYFGPGTRLLVL.

The chain employs TRBV7-9 and TRBJ2-7; a possible D gene is TRBD1 (5 bases). Germline CDR1 and CDR2: SEHNR and FQNEAQ (reference sequence). This CDR3 is built from 14 residues. Trimming took 2 bases from V and 4 from J, leaving 12 bases between them. This CDR3 reads CASSLTAGMYEQYV. DNA of the CDR3: TGTGCCAGCAGCTTAACGGCAGGGATGTACGAGCAGTACGTC.

This chain joins TRBV10-1 and TRBJ1-4, with 7 bases that match TRBD1. From germline, CDR1 is WNHNN and CDR2 SYGVQD (reference sequence). J lost 6 bases, V lost 6 bases, and 7 bases had no gene match. The CDR3 has 14 amino acids. The CDR3 DNA is TGCGCCAGCAGCCAACGACAGGGAGATGAAAAACTGTTTTTT. Translating it yields CASSQRQGDEKLFF.

The V gene is TRBV4-1, the J gene TRBJ1-6; the D gene is possibly TRBD1 (5 bases). This CDR3 contains 18 residues. Per the germline V gene, CDR1 is MGHRA and CDR2 is YSYEKL. V lost 0 bases, J lost 3 bases, and 15 bases lay in between. The CDR3 reads CASSQDLGGTGYNSPLHF. In nucleotides, the CDR3 is TGCGCCAGCAGCCAAGATTTGGGGGGGACGGGCTATAATTCACCCCTCCACTTT.

This sequence joins TRBV9 and TRBJ2-1, with 7 bases lining up with TRBD1. Germline trimming cut 4 bases from V and 5 bases from J; bases unmatched to any gene: 15. There are 17 residues in the CDR3. Per germline, CDR1 SGDLS and CDR2 YYNGEE. CDR3 region: CASSPTILTGPNNEQFF. For the CDR3, the DNA is TGTGCCAGCAGCCCTACCATATTGACAGGGCCCAACAATGAGCAGTTCTTC. The full variable domain, in which reference TRBV9 and TRBJ2-1 provide the parts outside the CDR3, is DSGVTQTPKHLITATGQRVTLRCSPRSGDLSVYWYQQSLDQGLQFLIQYYNGEERAKGNILERFSAQQFPDLHSELNLSSLELGDSALYFCASSPTILTGPNNEQFFGPGTRLTVL.

The J gene is TRBJ2-2, the V gene TRBV27; TRBD2 aligns across 13 bases. Per the germline V gene, CDR1 is MNHEY and CDR2 is SMNVEV (reference sequence). The V and J ends lost 3 bases and 3 bases, in that order; junction bases with no gene match: 4. This CDR3 comprises 17 residues. CDR3 sequence: CASSLRTSGSDTGELFF. CDR3 DNA: TGTGCCAGCAGTTTGAGGACTAGCGGGAGTGACACCGGGGAGCTGTTTTTT.

The chain joins TRBV28 to TRBJ2-7; 10 nucleotides align to TRBD2. V was pared by 1 base and J by 4 bases, with 10 bases of the junction left unmatched. Germline values: CDR1 MDHEN, CDR2 SYDVKM. The CDR3 loop spans 17 amino acids. The CDR3 here is CASSLYDSGGWGYEQYF. DNA of the CDR3: TGTGCCAGCAGTTTATATGATAGCGGGGGGTGGGGATACGAGCAGTACTTC.

The chain is built from TRBV5-1 and TRBJ1-2, with 7 bases matching TRBD1. The trim removed 4 bases at V and 6 bases at J, leaving 9 bases unmatched. The CDR3 contains 14 residues. CDR1 is SGHRS and CDR2 is YFSETQ in the germline V gene. The CDR3 DNA is TGCGCCAGCAGCCGGACGACAGGGAATGATGGCTACACCTTC. Its translation: CASSRTTGNDGYTF.

This clone was found many times. The chain links TRBV5-6 to TRBJ1-2, with no clear D. Trimming removed 1 base from V and 4 bases from J, with 17 bases in between. This CDR3 comprises 16 residues. CDR1 is SGHDT, CDR2 YYEEEE, per germline. DNA of the CDR3: TGTGCCAGCAGCTTGATTACGGTCACAACTATCTATGGCTACACCTTC. Residues: CASSLITVTTIYGYTF.

The DNA of the CDR3 is TGCGCCAGCAGCCAAGAAAGGGCCGGAGGACTAAAGAACACTGAAGCTTTCTTT. This encodes CASSQERAGGLKNTEAFF. The chain employs TRBV4-3 and TRBJ1-1; D is ambiguous. CDR3 length equals 18 residues. Germline V gene lookup returns CDR1 LGHNA and CDR2 YSLEER. The V end was cut by 0 bases, the J end by 1 base, with 18 bases between.

This clone was picked up a small number of times. The rearrangement links TRBV30 to TRBJ2-7; D is undetermined. Trimming cost V 0 bases and J 7 bases, with 7 bases left between them. Germline V gives CDR1 GTSNPN, CDR2 SVGIG (reference sequence). The CDR3 length is 11 residues. The CDR3 region is CAWSVATEQYF. In DNA form, the CDR3 reads TGTGCCTGGAGTGTTGCGACAGAGCAGTACTTC.

The chain is built from TRBV7-2 and TRBJ2-7; 13 bases line up with TRBD2. This CDR3 is built from 16 residues. With V trimmed by 1 base and J by 2 bases, 2 bases remained unmatched. Per germline, CDR1 SGHTA and CDR2 FQGNSA. CDR3 sequence reads: CASSLGTSGGAYEQYV. The DNA of the CDR3 is TGTGCCAGCAGCTTAGGGACTAGCGGGGGAGCCTACGAGCAGTACGTC.

This rearrangement joins TRBV5-6 to TRBJ1-2; the D gene is possibly TRBD1 (6 bases). The CDR3 loop spans 14 amino acids. Per the germline V gene, CDR1 is SGHDT and CDR2 is YYEEEE. Trimming pared 0 bases from V and 7 bases from J, leaving 13 bases between. CDR3 nucleotide sequence: TGTGCCAGCAGCTTGGGAGACAGGTTCTTTGGCTACACCTTC. This gives the protein CASSLGDRFFGYTF.

The chain combines TRBV30 with TRBJ1-2; D is uncertain. Trimming took off 5 bases at V and 7 bases at J, with 14 bases between the two ends. This CDR3 contains 12 residues. Germline V lookup: CDR1 GTSNPN, CDR2 SVGIG (reference sequence). The CDR3 nucleotides read TGTGCCTGGGACATTAGGAGGGCTGGCTACACCTTC. Protein sequence: CAWDIRRAGYTF.

The chain recombines TRBV6-5 with TRBJ1-1; 8 bases line up with TRBD1. Trimming removed 5 bases from V and 5 bases from J; junction bases left unmatched: 4. CDR1 is MNHEY and CDR2 is SVGAGI in the germline V gene. There are 13 residues in the CDR3. CDR3 DNA sequence: TGTGCCAGCAGTGCTACAGGGGGAACTGAAGCTTTCTTT. Translating it yields CASSATGGTEAFF.

The chain has TRBV6-5 and TRBJ2-7; unclear D gene. CDR3 length: 14 residues. The V and J ends lost 0 bases and 4 bases respectively, with 10 bases between them. Germline-derived CDR1 and CDR2 are MNHEY and SVGAGI. As DNA, the CDR3 is TGTGCCAGCAGTTACTCGACTTCCGGTTACGAGCAGTACTTC. Translation gives CASSYSTSGYEQYF.

DNA of the CDR3: TGCGCCAGCAGCCAAGAGTCGCAGGGGGCAAACACCGGGGAGCTGTTTTTT. Translated: CASSQESQGANTGELFF. The V gene is TRBV4-1, the J gene TRBJ2-2; 8 nucleotides agree with TRBD1. The CDR3 has 17 amino acids. The junction had 5 bases not matched to a gene; V was cut back by 0 bases and J by 2 bases. Germline assignment: CDR1 MGHRA and CDR2 YSYEKL.

The rearrangement joins TRBV6-6 to TRBJ1-3; the D gene is possibly TRBD1 (5 bases). In germline, CDR1 is MNHNY, CDR2 SVGAGI (reference sequence). V lost 6 bases and J 8 bases, leaving 11 bases between the germline ends. The CDR3 sequence is 12 residues long. The CDR3 loop is CASRNQQDTIYF. The CDR3 DNA reads as TGTGCCAGCAGGAACCAACAGGACACCATATATTTT.

The chain couples TRBV7-3 to TRBJ2-3; a weak D match, TRBD1 (6 bases). V lost 5 bases and J 0 bases, leaving 12 bases between the germline ends. This CDR3 region has 15 residues. Germline-derived CDR1 and CDR2 are SGHTA and FQGTGA. CDR3 region: CASSPRQASTDTQYF. The CDR3 DNA reads as TGTGCCAGCAGCCCTCGACAGGCTAGCACAGATACGCAGTATTTT.